This T cell receptor (beta chain) was documented in a study of T cells in Graves' hyperthyroidism and ophthalmopathy (dated by TCRdb to the late 2010s). In the study overall: Peripheral blood was sampled at the time of initial diagnosis, prior to any treatment. For training and testing, the 110 or so patients in the discovery cohort were randomly divided in a 7:3 ratio. To identify distinguishing TCR V-J signatures, a discovery cohort of some 100 patients was used, comprising 43 with Graves' ophthalmopathy and around 57 with stable Graves' hyperthyroidism. According to the paper, TCR Vbeta CDR3 sequencing was carried out on approximately 140 peripheral blood samples, which came from around 43 ophthalmopathy, about 75 hyperthyroidism and approximately 17 progressor patients. After sampling, hyperthyroidism patients received methimazole starting at 30 mg daily, and ophthalmopathy patients received high-dose intravenous methylprednisolone. The study also compared thyroid tissue and blood T-cell repertoires from several Graves' hyperthyroidism patients. An independent validation cohort of around 19 hyperthyroidism patients and approximately 15 patients who later progressed to ophthalmopathy tested prospective prediction of ophthalmopathy.

The V end gives up 4 bases and the J end 12 bases, leaving 12 bases in the junction not matched to a gene. As encoded in the germline V gene (reference sequence), CDR1 is MNHEY while CDR2 is SMNVEV. Measured from the cysteine to the phenylalanine, the CDR3 is 14 residues long. Here the CDR3 DNA is all that survives: 42 bases in frame from base 1. Findings and caveats that apply to the study as a whole: Sample size was not statistically predetermined, and investigators were not blinded to group allocation. In validation, the model predicted progression to ophthalmopathy a median of roughly six months before onset, with about 70% sensitivity and just under 75% specificity. Most expanded thyroid clonotypes (frequency above 0.001) were also found in blood, which suggests that blood repertoires may mirror thyroid immune responses. In cross-validation, a model built on a 13 V-J signature told ophthalmopathy apart from stable hyperthyroidism with 85% to 90% sensitivity and roughly 81% specificity, and in testing the same model reached 80%/75%.

Graves' hyperthyroidism was defined as stable when no progression to ophthalmopathy occurred over 18 months of follow-up. Hyperthyroidism patients were newly diagnosed, with disease duration under 2 months, and aged 18 to 65 years. The study excluded patients with uncontrolled infections, other autoimmune diseases, pregnancy or lactation. Diagnoses were based on clinical symptoms, serum thyroxine and TRAb, thyroid ultrasound and orbital computed tomography. PBMCs were separated from roughly 9.6 ml of fresh peripheral blood using Ficoll-Paque density gradient centrifugation. Total RNA was extracted with Trizol reagent, and quality was checked on an Agilent 2100 Bioanalyzer. There are many counts of this clonotype. Its binding antigen is unknown. Per-base qualities were not stored, and no clone one base away is much larger. The TCR beta CDR3 regions were amplified from the RNA transcripts. A first-round RT-PCR of the TCR CDR3 used the HTBI primer set with the Qiagen OneStep RT-PCR kit. A second multiplex PCR round built the libraries, followed by size selection and purification. Paired-end sequencing of the libraries was performed with 100 bp reads on an Illumina HiSeq2000. The study's processing was this. SOAPnuke was used to process the raw data, throwing out any read that contained adapters or uncalled bases, had a mean Phred below 15, or lacked an exact constant-primer or identifier match. High-quality paired reads were merged with COPE v1.2.5, and unique nucleotide sequences were defined as clonotypes. MiTCR v1.1 was used to align the clonotypes against IMGT TRBV, TRBD and TRBJ reference segments. The analysis included only V-J combinations with a frequency above 0.0001, which together covered 99% to 99.2% of the repertoires. The TCS score was defined as F50 (clonal expansion) divided by E x V (chaos), with BLOSUM62-based TCRdist calculated between CDR3 peptides within each V-J. Welch's t-statistics and random forest reduced approximately 520 V-J features to about 12, which were used in a naive Bayes classifier (R e1071). Using fastp trimming at Q25 and MiXCR clonotype assembly, TCRdb reanalyzed the public sequencing data and kept in-frame beta chains. Entries that share a CDR3 protein sequence are merged under the most common genes and DNA. TCRdb's processing, not the authors' own work, is the source of the V and J calls. The sample table lists fewer than 600,000 distinct CDR3 sequences, around an eighth of them with a count of one. About 17% of the sample is taken by the ten largest.

This TCR derives from a woman aged 18-29 years with Graves' hyperthyroidism. Sequences were obtained from blood. The chain couples TRBV27 to TRBJ1-2; 9 middle bases align to TRBD1. The CDR3 sequence is CASSSPGTGKKDTF. The nucleotides are TGTGCCAGCAGTTCCCCGGGGACAGGGAAAAAGGACACCTTC.